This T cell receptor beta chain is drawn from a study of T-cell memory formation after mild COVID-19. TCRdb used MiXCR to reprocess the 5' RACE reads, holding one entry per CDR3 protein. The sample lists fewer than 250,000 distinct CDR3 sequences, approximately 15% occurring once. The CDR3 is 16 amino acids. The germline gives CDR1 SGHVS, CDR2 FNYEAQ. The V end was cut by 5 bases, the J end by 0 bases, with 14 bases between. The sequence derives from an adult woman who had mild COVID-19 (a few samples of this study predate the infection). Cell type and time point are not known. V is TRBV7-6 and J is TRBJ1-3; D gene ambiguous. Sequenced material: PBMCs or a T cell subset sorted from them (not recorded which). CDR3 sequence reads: CASSPLTGGSGNTIYF. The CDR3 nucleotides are TGTGCCAGCAGCCCCCTTACCGGAGGCTCTGGAAACACCATATATTTT. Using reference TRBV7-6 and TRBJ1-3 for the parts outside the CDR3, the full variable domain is GAGVSQSPRYKVTKRGQDVALRCDPISGHVSLYWYRQALGQGPEFLTYFNYEAQQDKSGLPNDRFSAERPEGSISTLTIQRTEQRDSAMYRCASSPLTGGSGNTIYFGEGSWLTVV.